This note documents a single T cell receptor (beta chain) sequence. This entry belongs to a study of blood T cell repertoires in COVID-19. Study as a whole: Researchers got acute and convalescent COVID-19 samples from the United States, Italy and Spain. The cDNA or gDNA used as material had been derived from T cells, B-cell-depleted T cells, or PBMCs.

Per the original data handling: Reference gene primer amplification gave nucleated cell count estimates. Produced via immunoSEQ multiplex PCR; TCRdb's table is partial and in-frame only. V and J calls and clone size are copied from that table; D and trimming were computed from the DNA. This table holds 240,000 or so clones, roughly 80% found once. The sequence was obtained from a woman between 18 and 29 years old with acute or convalescent COVID-19. Sequenced input: peripheral blood.

CDR3 DNA: TGTGCCAGCAGTTTGGAGGAGCTCCAAGAGACCCAGTACTTC. Encoded protein: CASSLEELQETQYF. The chain recombines TRBV28 with TRBJ2-5; a possible D gene is TRBD2 (5 bases). CDR1 and CDR2 from the germline V gene are MDHEN and SYDVKM. Deletions cut 3 bases from V and 1 base from J, with 9 bases between. The CDR3 has 14 amino acids.